The clone carrying this T cell receptor (beta chain) was seen repeatedly, ten times or more. The data stem from a study of T cells in Graves' hyperthyroidism and ophthalmopathy. The CDR3 regions of TCR beta were amplified from RNA transcripts. HTBI primers were employed in a first-round RT-PCR of the TCR CDR3. Using its own MiXCR run on the multiplex PCR reads, TCRdb lists one record per CDR3 protein. The table lists roughly 250,000 distinct CDR3 sequences, around 22% of them singletons. Germline CDR1 reads DFQATT; CDR2 reads SNEGSKA (reference sequence). The CDR3 sequence is 18 residues long. Germline trimming cut 4 bases from V and 2 bases from J; bases unmatched to any gene: 14.

This chain connects TRBV20-1 to TRBJ2-1; 10 bases agree with TRBD2. Sequencing input: blood. The TCR sequence derives from a man under 40 with Graves' ophthalmopathy. For the CDR3, the DNA is TGCAGTGCTACAGACATAGCGGGAGGAGTCGAACCCTACAATGAGCAGTTCTTC. It specifies CSATDIAGGVEPYNEQFF.